A single sample is the source of the 4 T cell receptor beta chains below, sequenced in a study of vaccination effects on CD4 cells after COVID-19. TCRdb's table, derived via immunoSEQ multiplex PCR, lists solely in-frame clones and lacks some. The sample holds 28,000 or so clones, roughly 85% seen once. No antigen is known for these receptors. Pools of viral peptides were used by the ViraFEST assay to expand antigen-specific CD4+ T cells ahead of sequencing. It was after approximately 11 days of culture that CD4+ T cells were isolated. Two doses of BNT162b2 or mRNA-1273 vaccine were administered to participants. The sample was CD4+ T cells from PBMCs cultured with HCoV-NL63 spike peptides, taken after COVID-19 vaccination. The receptor source for this set is a human donor who received a COVID-19 vaccine. Some clones in this sample may be carry-over from other donors' samples.

This rearrangement joins TRBV7-6 to TRBJ1-1, with D uncertain. V was shortened by 5 bases and J by 1 base, with 14 bases between the two germline ends. This CDR3 comprises 15 residues. Per the germline V gene, CDR1 is SGHVS and CDR2 is FNYEAQ. CDR3 sequence reads: CASSQRSAPNTEAFF. CDR3 DNA sequence: TGTGCCAGCAGCCAAAGAAGCGCGCCGAACACTGAAGCTTTCTTT.

The V gene is TRBV9, the J gene TRBJ2-6, with D maybe TRBD2 (6 bases). This CDR3 contains 17 residues. CDR1 is SGDLS and CDR2 is YYNGEE in the germline V gene. The germline V and J ends were trimmed by 0 bases and 6 bases, with 16 bases remaining between them. CDR3 region: CASSVGGGGTQANVLTF. In DNA form, the CDR3 reads TGTGCCAGCAGCGTAGGGGGTGGGGGGACTCAGGCCAACGTCCTGACTTTC.

This clone showed up just once. The chain employs TRBV6-4 and TRBJ1-2; 11 bases are a match to TRBD1. With V trimmed by 5 bases and J by 5 bases, 7 bases remained unmatched. CDR3 length: 15 residues. Germline CDR1 is MRHNA and CDR2 is SNTAGT. As DNA, the CDR3 is TGTGCCAGCAGTAAAGGACAGGGGGCTTGGTATGGCTACACCTTC. It codes for CASSKGQGAWYGYTF.

The V call is TRBV5-6, the J call TRBJ2-1, with 10 bases identical to TRBD1. This CDR3 is built from 14 residues. The germline CDR1 and CDR2 sequences are SGHDT and YYEEEE. V lost 5 bases and J lost 6; bases outside the gene matches: 5. The CDR3 region is CASRRDRGGNEQFF. The CDR3 DNA reads as TGTGCCAGCAGGCGGGACAGGGGAGGCAATGAGCAGTTCTTC.